The present entry profiles one T cell receptor beta chain with its context. This sample was included in a study of T cell responses to AZD1222 COVID-19 vaccine. About the study: The analysis combined second doses at about 4 or about 12 weeks.

The method was immunoSEQ multiplex PCR; TCRdb's version includes in-frame clones alone and lacks a portion of them. This table holds roughly 100,000 clones, 88% found once. Germline V gives CDR1 MGHDK, CDR2 SYGVNS. The CDR3 has 15 amino acids. Trimming took 5 bases from V and 2 from J; bases not matched to a gene: 9. This TCR was sampled from an adult in good health. The material sequenced was peripheral blood, taken on day 0 of AZD1222 vaccination. The V call is TRBV25-1, the J call TRBJ2-7; the match to TRBD2 covers 7 bases. For the CDR3, the DNA is TGTGCCAGCAGTCAACATGGGGGGGGTGCCTACGAGCAGTACTTC. Translated: CASSQHGGGAYEQYF.